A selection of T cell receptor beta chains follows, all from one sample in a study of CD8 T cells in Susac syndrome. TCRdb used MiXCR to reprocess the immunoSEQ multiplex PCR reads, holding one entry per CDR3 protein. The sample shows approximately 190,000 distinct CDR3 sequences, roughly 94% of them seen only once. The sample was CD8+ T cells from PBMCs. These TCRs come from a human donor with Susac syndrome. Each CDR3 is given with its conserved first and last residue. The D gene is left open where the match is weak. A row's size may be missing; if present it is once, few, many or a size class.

CASSLASGAGETQYF,TGCGCCAGCAGCTTGGCTAGCGGGGCAGGAGAGACCCAGTACTTC,TRBV5-1,TRBJ2-5,TRBD2,NA,15
CATSDPGGTEAFF,TGTGCCACCAGTGATCCAGGGGGGACTGAAGCTTTCTTT,TRBV24-1,TRBJ1-1,TRBD1,NA,13
CASSPFGQTGGKETQYF,TGCGCCAGCAGCCCCTTTGGCCAAACAGGGGGCAAGGAGACCCAGTACTTC,TRBV4-1,TRBJ2-5,TRBD1,NA,17
CASSPGLPIGTDTQYF,TGTGCCAGCAGCCCGGGACTACCTATCGGCACAGATACGCAGTATTTT,TRBV3-1,TRBJ2-3,TRBD2,NA,16
CATSDTWDNGYTF,TGTGCCACCAGTGATACGTGGGACAACGGCTACACCTTC,TRBV24-1,TRBJ1-2,NA,NA,13
CASSQTTQGHEQYF,TGTGCCAGCAGCCAAACCACGCAGGGCCACGAGCAGTACTTC,TRBV3-1,TRBJ2-7,NA,NA,14
CATSRRGGYTDTQYF,TGTGCCACCAGCAGAAGGGGGGGGTACACAGATACGCAGTATTTT,TRBV15,TRBJ2-3,NA,NA,15
CASSTTALQNWTGVFNQPQHF,TGCGCCAGTAGCACTACCGCCCTCCAGAACTGGACAGGTGTTTTCAATCAGCCCCAGCATTTT,TRBV4-1,TRBJ1-5,TRBD1,NA,21
CATQGDYYNEQFF,TGTGCCACGCAAGGGGACTACTACAATGAGCAGTTCTTC,TRBV3-1,TRBJ2-1,TRBD2,once,13
CASSLSFEAFF,TGTGCCAGCAGCTTAAGCTTTGAAGCTTTCTTT,TRBV7-2,TRBJ1-1,NA,NA,11
CASSYSSVRGSPSYEQYF,TGTGCCAGCAGTTACTCGTCCGTCCGCGGGAGCCCCTCCTACGAGCAGTACTTC,TRBV6-5,TRBJ2-7,TRBD2,NA,18
CSAPRGGPTDTQYF,TGCAGTGCACCGCGTGGGGGACCCACAGATACGCAGTATTTT,TRBV20-1,TRBJ2-3,NA,once,14
CASSPGQGFDEQYF,TGTGCCAGCTCCCCGGGACAGGGTTTTGACGAGCAGTACTTC,TRBV18,TRBJ2-7,TRBD1,NA,14
CASSPDRGSWAQYF,TGTGCCAGCAGCCCTGACAGGGGCTCCTGGGCCCAGTACTTC,TRBV5-6,TRBJ2-5,TRBD1,NA,14
CASTGTLEENTEAFF,TGTGCCAGCACAGGAACACTCGAAGAGAACACTGAAGCTTTCTTT,TRBV9,TRBJ1-1,NA,NA,15
CASSKGLAGGLEQFF,TGTGCCAGCAGTAAGGGACTAGCGGGAGGCTTAGAGCAGTTCTTC,TRBV28,TRBJ2-1,TRBD2,NA,15
CASSSKYNEQFF,TGTGCCAGCAGCTCCAAGTACAATGAGCAGTTCTTC,TRBV11-2,TRBJ2-1,NA,NA,12
CASSLWGANYGYTF,TGTGCCAGCAGTTTGTGGGGGGCTAACTATGGCTACACCTTC,TRBV12-3/TRBV12-4,TRBJ1-2,NA,NA,14
CASSAPVTVVNPRTGAGTEAFF,TGTGCCAGCAGCGCCCCCGTGACCGTAGTTAACCCCCGCACAGGCGCGGGAACTGAAGCTTTCTTT,TRBV9,TRBJ1-1,NA,NA,22
CASSSFRGYNSPLHF,TGTGCCAGCTCTAGCTTCAGGGGTTATAATTCACCCCTCCACTTT,TRBV27,TRBJ1-6,NA,NA,15
CSADRGDTEAFF,TGCAGCGCCGACAGGGGTGACACTGAAGCTTTCTTT,TRBV29-1,TRBJ1-1,TRBD1,NA,12
CSVKGGFTDTQYF,TGCAGCGTCAAAGGGGGCTTTACAGATACGCAGTATTTT,TRBV29-1,TRBJ2-3,TRBD1,NA,13
CASSFVGETGQYF,TGCGCCAGCAGCTTCGTCGGGGAAACGGGGCAGTACTTC,TRBV5-1,TRBJ2-7,NA,NA,13
CASSLAIAGGVDEQYF,TGTGCCAGCAGCTTAGCAATCGCGGGGGGCGTAGACGAGCAGTACTTC,TRBV7-9,TRBJ2-7,TRBD2,NA,16
CASSLSPTGGGSPLHF,TGTGCCAGCAGCCTCTCCCCTACAGGGGGGGGTTCACCCCTCCACTTT,TRBV3-1,TRBJ1-6,TRBD1,NA,16
CASRMAGIDTGELFF,TGTGCCAGTAGAATGGCGGGAATAGACACCGGGGAGCTGTTTTTT,TRBV19,TRBJ2-2,NA,NA,15
CASSVAVGSYNEQFF,TGTGCCAGCAGCGTAGCAGTTGGCTCCTACAATGAGCAGTTCTTC,TRBV9,TRBJ2-1,NA,NA,15
CASSLARDWAQDTQYF,TGCGCCAGCAGCTTGGCCCGGGACTGGGCACAGGATACGCAGTATTTT,TRBV5-1,TRBJ2-3,NA,NA,16
CSARDRKATEAFF,TGCAGTGCTAGAGATCGAAAGGCCACTGAAGCTTTCTTT,TRBV20-1,TRBJ1-1,NA,NA,13
CASSSLAGAGKNIQYF,TGTGCCAGCAGCTCGTTAGCGGGAGCAGGCAAAAACATTCAGTACTTC,TRBV7-8,TRBJ2-4,TRBD2,NA,16
CSVYGTGGYNEQFF,TGCAGTGTTTATGGGACAGGGGGCTACAATGAGCAGTTCTTC,TRBV20-1,TRBJ2-1,TRBD1,NA,14
CASSRTDSGANVLTF,TGTGCCAGCAGCCGGACAGATTCTGGGGCCAACGTCCTGACTTTC,TRBV11-1,TRBJ2-6,NA,NA,15
CASSAREDYGYTF,TGTGCCAGCAGTGCGCGGGAAGACTATGGCTACACCTTC,TRBV14,TRBJ1-2,NA,NA,13
CASTGSTDTQYF,TGTGCCAGCACCGGAAGCACAGATACGCAGTATTTT,TRBV6-5,TRBJ2-3,NA,NA,12
CASSLVGRGDTEAFF,TGCGCCAGCAGCTTGGTCGGCCGGGGGGACACTGAAGCTTTCTTT,TRBV5-1,TRBJ1-1,NA,NA,15
CSASLRQGRTEAFF,TGCAGCGCCTCCCTTAGACAGGGTCGCACTGAAGCTTTCTTT,TRBV29-1,TRBJ1-1,TRBD1,once,14
CASSPSGTGGGVYEQYF,TGTGCCAGCTCACCATCCGGGACAGGGGGAGGGGTCTACGAGCAGTACTTC,TRBV18,TRBJ2-7,TRBD1,NA,17
CASTTHEQFF,TGTGCCAGCACTACCCATGAGCAGTTCTTC,TRBV6-4,TRBJ2-1,NA,NA,10
CASSQVGAGYEQYF,TGCGCCAGCAGCCAAGTAGGGGCCGGGTACGAGCAGTACTTC,TRBV4-1,TRBJ2-7,NA,NA,14